This T cell receptor beta chain is drawn from a study of blood T cell repertoires in COVID-19. On the study more broadly: COVID-19 samples collected from the United States, Italy and Spain covered acute and convalescent phases. From T cells, B-cell-depleted T cells, or PBMCs came the material, which was cDNA or gDNA.

This CDR3 is built from 16 residues. The junction had 12 bases not matched to a gene; V was cut back by 9 bases and J by 1 base. The germline V gene has CDR1 MDHEN and CDR2 SYDVKM. Enrollees, roughly 18 to 89 years old, lived in 25 or so US areas. Authors' processing steps: Amplifying reference gene primers gave estimates of nucleated cell counts. Produced via immunoSEQ multiplex PCR; TCRdb's table is partial and in-frame only. Clonal size and the V and J genes are those of that table, whereas D and trimming came from the DNA. This repertoire shows about 300,000 clones, 90% found once; its top ten account for around 4.3%.

The J gene is TRBJ1-5, the V gene TRBV28; 7 bases align to TRBD1. This sequence was found in a woman aged 18-35 years with acute COVID-19. The sequenced sample was PBMCs or T cells enriched from blood (not recorded which). The CDR3: CASTDREGLSNQPQHF. The CDR3, as DNA: TGTGCCAGTACTGACAGGGAAGGTTTGAGCAATCAGCCCCAGCATTTT.